This T cell receptor (beta chain) was sequenced during a study of CD4 T cell repertoires in COVID-19. The CDR3 has 16 amino acids. Trimming took 10 bases from V and 1 from J, leaving 20 bases between them. CDR1 is MNHEY and CDR2 is SMNVEV in the germline V gene (reference sequence). The method was immunoSEQ multiplex PCR; TCRdb's version includes in-frame clones alone and lacks a portion of them. The sample includes about 75,000 clones, around 82% of them seen just once. This clonotype originated in a human donor who had COVID-19. J is TRBJ1-5 and V is TRBV27; no firm D call. The sample here was CD4+ T cells from peripheral blood, taken after recovery from COVID-19. CDR3 DNA: TGTGCCACCAGGCCCCGATGGGGTTTCAGCAATCAGCCCCAGCATTTT. It codes for CATRPRWGFSNQPQHF.